A single sample is the source of the 10 T cell receptor beta chains below, sequenced in a study of T cell responses to AZD1222 COVID-19 vaccine. Measured with immunoSEQ multiplex PCR; TCRdb has only the in-frame clones, and not every one. Of 150,000 or so clones detected, around 88% appear once; the ten largest clones hold approximately 2.1%. The sequenced sample was peripheral blood, obtained on day 0 of AZD1222 vaccination. The receptors here all came from an adult in good health.

The rearrangement uses TRBV5-4 and TRBJ2-2; unclear D gene. Trimming removed 0 bases from V and 6 bases from J, with 3 bases in between. The V gene's germline CDR1 is SGHNT and CDR2 YYREEE (reference sequence). CDR3 length: 12 residues. CDR3 amino acids: CASSLEAGELFF. The CDR3 nucleotides read TGTGCCAGCAGCTTGGAGGCCGGGGAGCTGTTTTTT. The full variable domain, rest sourced from reference TRBV5-4 and TRBJ2-2, is ETGVTQSPTHLIKTRGQQVTLRCSSQSGHNTVSWYQQALGQGPQFIFQYYREEENGRGNFPPRFSGLQFPNYSSELNVNALELDDSALYLCASSLEAGELFFGEGSRLTVL.

The CDR3 loop is CASSPIDRENEQFF. For the CDR3, the DNA is TGTGCCAGCAGTCCTATAGACAGGGAGAATGAGCAGTTCTTC. The chain recombines TRBV27 with TRBJ2-1, with TRBD1 identical over 7 bases. CDR1 and CDR2 from the germline V gene are MNHEY and SMNVEV (reference sequence). The CDR3 has 14 amino acids. Unmatched junction bases numbered 8, after V lost 5 bases and J lost 7 bases.

This rearrangement joins TRBV19 to TRBJ2-1; D might be TRBD2 (5 bases). The germline gives CDR1 LNHDA, CDR2 SQIVND (reference sequence). This CDR3 spans 13 amino acids. Trimming removed 5 bases at V and 10 bases at J, with 15 bases between. Here the CDR3 reads CASSPGRAGEQFF. In nucleotides, the CDR3 is TGTGCCAGTAGTCCCGGACGGGCGGGCGAGCAGTTCTTC.

This clone has just one count. The CDR3 here is CSALSDPFNTEAFF. The CDR3 bases are TGCAGCGCCCTAAGTGACCCGTTTAACACTGAAGCTTTCTTT. The genes are TRBV29-1 and TRBJ1-1; D gene unclear. This CDR3 is built from 14 residues. CDR1 SQVTM and CDR2 ANQGSEA come from the germline V gene. Trimming stripped 7 bases from V and 2 bases from J, with 17 bases between.

This rearrangement joins TRBV14 to TRBJ2-7; 10 bases agree with TRBD1. Germline loops: CDR1 SGHDN, CDR2 FVKESK. V lost 4 bases, J lost 2 bases, and 5 bases stayed unmatched. This CDR3 is 15 amino acids long. For the CDR3, the DNA is TGTGCCAGCAGCCTCCCGGGACAGGGGACCTACGAGCAGTACTTC. Translating it yields CASSLPGQGTYEQYF.

This clone was counted between two and nine times. The chain combines TRBV6-2 or TRBV6-3 with TRBJ1-2; TRBD1 aligns across 8 bases. Per germline, CDR1 MNHEY and CDR2 SVGEGT. With V trimmed by 5 bases and J by 6 bases, 5 bases remained unmatched. CDR3 length: 13 amino acids. CDR3 amino acids: CASSRTGWNGYTF. In nucleotides, the CDR3 is TGTGCCAGCAGTCGGACAGGGTGGAATGGCTACACCTTC.

The rearrangement uses TRBV28 and TRBJ2-6; D is possibly TRBD1 (6 bases). Per the germline V gene, CDR1 is MDHEN and CDR2 is SYDVKM. This CDR3 spans 13 amino acids. V gave up 7 bases and J gave up 3 bases, with 7 bases separating them. The CDR3 coding sequence is TGTGCCAGCACAGGGGTTGGGGCCAACGTCCTGACTTTC. It translates to CASTGVGANVLTF.

The rearrangement links TRBV19 to TRBJ1-2, with D possibly being TRBD1 (6 bases). This CDR3 comprises 14 residues. Trimming removed 7 bases at V and 4 bases at J, with 16 bases between. Germline assignment: CDR1 LNHDA and CDR2 SQIVND (reference sequence). CDR3 region: CASIDGGAGYGYTF. CDR3 nucleotide sequence: TGTGCCAGTATAGACGGGGGCGCCGGCTATGGCTACACCTTC.

This clone is medium-sized (0.01 to 0.1%) in the sample. The sample contains more than one DNA sequence encoding this CDR3. The chain joins TRBV27 to TRBJ1-2; D remains unclear. Germline V lookup: CDR1 MNHEY, CDR2 SMNVEV (reference sequence). This CDR3 is 13 amino acids long. Trimming removed 3 bases at V and 5 bases at J, with 10 bases between. In DNA, the CDR3 is TGTGCCAGCAGTTTTGAGGGAAATTATGGCTACACCTTC. It yields the protein CASSFEGNYGYTF.

J is TRBJ1-4 and V is TRBV19; D call uncertain. This CDR3 is 15 amino acids long. Germline V gives CDR1 LNHDA, CDR2 SQIVND (reference sequence). The V end lost 5 bases, the J end lost 5 bases, and 15 bases lay between the germline ends. CDR3 region: CASSFLPVGNEKLFF. DNA for the CDR3: TGTGCCAGTAGTTTTCTTCCGGTAGGGAATGAAAAACTGTTTTTT.